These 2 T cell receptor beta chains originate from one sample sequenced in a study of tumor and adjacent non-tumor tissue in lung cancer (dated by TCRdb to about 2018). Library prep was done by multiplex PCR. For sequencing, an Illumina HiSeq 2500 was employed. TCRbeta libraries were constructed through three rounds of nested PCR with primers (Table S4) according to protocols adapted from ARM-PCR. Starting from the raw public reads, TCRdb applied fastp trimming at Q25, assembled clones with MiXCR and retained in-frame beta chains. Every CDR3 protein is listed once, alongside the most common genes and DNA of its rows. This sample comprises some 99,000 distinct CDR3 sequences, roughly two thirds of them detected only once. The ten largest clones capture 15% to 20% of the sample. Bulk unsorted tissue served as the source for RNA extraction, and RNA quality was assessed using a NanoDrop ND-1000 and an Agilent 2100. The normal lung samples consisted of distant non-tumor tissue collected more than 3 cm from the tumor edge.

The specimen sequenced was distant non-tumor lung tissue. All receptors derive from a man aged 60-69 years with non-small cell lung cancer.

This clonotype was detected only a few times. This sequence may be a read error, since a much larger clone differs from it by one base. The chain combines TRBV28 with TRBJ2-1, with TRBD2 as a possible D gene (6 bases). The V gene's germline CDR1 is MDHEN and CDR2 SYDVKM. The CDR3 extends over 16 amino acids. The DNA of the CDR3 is TGTGCCAGCAGTCCATACCTTAGCGGAAAAAACAATGAGCACTTCTTC. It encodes CASSPYLSGKNNEHFF.

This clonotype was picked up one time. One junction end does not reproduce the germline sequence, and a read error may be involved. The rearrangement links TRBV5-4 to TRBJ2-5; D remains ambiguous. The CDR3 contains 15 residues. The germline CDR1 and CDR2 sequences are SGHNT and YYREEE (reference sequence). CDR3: CDSSLKSTHQETQYF. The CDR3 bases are TGTGACAGCAGTCTCAAGAGTACACACCAAGAGACCCAGTACTTC.